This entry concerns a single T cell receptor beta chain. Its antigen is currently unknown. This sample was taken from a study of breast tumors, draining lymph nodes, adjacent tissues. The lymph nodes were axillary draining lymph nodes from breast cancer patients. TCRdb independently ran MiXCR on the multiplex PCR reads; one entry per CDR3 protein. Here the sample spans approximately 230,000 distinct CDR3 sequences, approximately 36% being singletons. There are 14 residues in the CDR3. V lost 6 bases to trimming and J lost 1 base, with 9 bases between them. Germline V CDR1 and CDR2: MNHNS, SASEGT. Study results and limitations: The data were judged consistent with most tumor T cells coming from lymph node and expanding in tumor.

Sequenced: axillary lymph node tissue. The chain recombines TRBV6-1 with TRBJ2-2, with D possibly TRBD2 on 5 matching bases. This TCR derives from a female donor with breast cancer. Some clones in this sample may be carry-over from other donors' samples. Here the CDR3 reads CASRQRRNTGELFF. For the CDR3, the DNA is TGTGCCAGCAGGCAGCGGAGGAACACCGGGGAGCTGTTTTTT.